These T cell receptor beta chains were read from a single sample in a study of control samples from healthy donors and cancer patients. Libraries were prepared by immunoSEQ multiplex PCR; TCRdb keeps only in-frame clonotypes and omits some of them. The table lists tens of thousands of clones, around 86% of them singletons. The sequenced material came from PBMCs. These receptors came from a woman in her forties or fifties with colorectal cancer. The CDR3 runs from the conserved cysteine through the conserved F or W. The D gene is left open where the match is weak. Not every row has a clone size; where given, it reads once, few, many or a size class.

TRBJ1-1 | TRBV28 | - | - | CASSLSGRGLGNTEAFF | TGTGCCAGCAGTTTATCGGGCAGAGGGTTAGGAAACACTGAAGCTTTCTTT
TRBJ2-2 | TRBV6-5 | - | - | CASSPYGTGELFF | TGTGCCAGCTCTCCGTACGGTACCGGGGAGCTGTTTTTT
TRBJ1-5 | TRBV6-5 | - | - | CASGSWGNQPQHF | TGTGCCAGCGGATCATGGGGCAATCAGCCCCAGCATTTT
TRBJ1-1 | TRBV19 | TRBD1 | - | CASSTRTGGNTEAFF | TGTGCCAGTAGTACGCGGACAGGGGGCAACACTGAAGCTTTCTTT
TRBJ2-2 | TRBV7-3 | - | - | CASHGGFAGELFF | TGTGCCAGCCACGGGGGATTTGCCGGGGAGCTGTTTTTT
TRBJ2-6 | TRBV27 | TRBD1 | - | CASSRDRGSGANVLTF | TGTGCCAGCAGCCGGGACAGGGGCTCTGGGGCCAACGTCCTGACTTTC
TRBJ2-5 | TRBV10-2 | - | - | CASRSLDQETQYF | TGCGCCAGCAGATCTCTTGACCAAGAGACCCAGTACTTC
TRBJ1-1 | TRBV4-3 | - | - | CASSQDDGGGSEAFF | TGCGCCAGCAGCCAAGATGACGGGGGGGGTTCTGAAGCTTTCTTT
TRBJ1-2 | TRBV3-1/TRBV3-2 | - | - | CATLDGNYGYTF | TGTGCCACTTTGGACGGAAACTATGGCTACACCTTC
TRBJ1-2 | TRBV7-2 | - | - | CASSAQRGRGPSVVYTF | TGTGCCAGCAGCGCCCAGAGGGGCAGGGGACCTTCAGTGGTCTACACCTTC
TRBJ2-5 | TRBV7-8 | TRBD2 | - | CASSPQTSRRETQYF | TGTGCCAGCAGCCCCCAGACTAGCCGGCGGGAGACCCAGTACTTC
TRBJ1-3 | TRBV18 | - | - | CASSPQSGGNTIYF | TGTGCCAGCTCACCCCAGTCTGGGGGAAACACCATATATTTT
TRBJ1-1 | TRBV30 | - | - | CAWGRNMNTEAFF | TGTGCCTGGGGCAGAAACATGAACACTGAAGCTTTCTTT
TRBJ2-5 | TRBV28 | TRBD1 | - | CASSIGQAVTQYF | TGTGCCAGCAGTATCGGACAGGCTGTGACCCAGTACTTC
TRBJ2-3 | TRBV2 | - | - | CASSYSTDTQYF | TGTGCCAGCAGCTATTCCACAGATACGCAGTATTTT
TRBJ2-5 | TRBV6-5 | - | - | CALRGLGETQYF | TGTGCCCTCCGAGGTTTAGGGGAGACCCAGTACTTC
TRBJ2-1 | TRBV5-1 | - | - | CASSLIAVSYNEQFF | TGCGCCAGCAGCTTGATTGCTGTCTCCTACAATGAGCAGTTCTTC
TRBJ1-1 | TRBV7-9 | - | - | CASSLRREAPWNTEAFF | TGTGCCAGCAGCTTAAGGAGGGAAGCTCCTTGGAACACTGAAGCTTTCTTT
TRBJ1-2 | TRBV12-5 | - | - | CASGLTPTSGGYTF | TGTGCTAGTGGTTTGACCCCGACCTCGGGGGGCTACACCTTC
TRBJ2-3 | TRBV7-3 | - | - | CASSLRRKDTQYF | TGTGCCAGCAGCTTAAGACGGAAAGATACGCAGTATTTT
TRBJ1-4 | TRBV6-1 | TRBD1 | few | CASSEIRGQQEKLFF | TGTGCCAGCAGTGAGATCAGGGGGCAGCAGGAAAAACTGTTTTTT
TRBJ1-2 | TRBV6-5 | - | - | CASSYGSTSYGYTF | TGTGCCAGCAGTTACGGTTCCACCTCCTATGGCTACACCTTC
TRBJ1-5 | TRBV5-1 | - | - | CASSLAGGGNQPQHF | TGCGCCAGCAGCTTGGCGGGAGGTGGAAATCAGCCCCAGCATTTT
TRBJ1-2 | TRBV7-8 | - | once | CASSFGVTNYGYTF | TGTGCCAGCAGCTTCGGGGTGACTAACTATGGCTACACCTTC
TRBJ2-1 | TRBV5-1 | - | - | CASSLASVDNEQFF | TGCGCCAGCAGCTTGGCCTCAGTAGACAATGAGCAGTTCTTC
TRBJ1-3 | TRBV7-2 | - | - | CASSPSSSGNTIYF | TGTGCCAGCAGCCCCTCTAGCTCTGGAAACACCATATATTTT
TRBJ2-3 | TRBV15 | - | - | CATSRDDFIQDTQYF | TGTGCCACCAGCAGAGATGACTTTATTCAAGATACGCAGTATTTT
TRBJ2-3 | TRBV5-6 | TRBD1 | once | CASSLDRGDTDTQYF | TGTGCCAGCAGCTTGGACAGGGGTGACACAGATACGCAGTATTTT
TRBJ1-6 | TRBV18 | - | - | CASSLTEELNSPLHF | TGTGCCAGCTCCTTGACCGAGGAATTGAATTCACCCCTCCACTTT
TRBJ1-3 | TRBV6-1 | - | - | CASSEQGAGNTIYF | TGTGCCAGCAGTGAACAGGGTGCTGGAAACACCATATATTTT
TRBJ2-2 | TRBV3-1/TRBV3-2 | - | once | CASSQRGPGELFF | TGTGCCAGCAGCCAGAGAGGGCCCGGGGAGCTGTTTTTT
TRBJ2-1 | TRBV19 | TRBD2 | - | CASREGGLLNEQFF | TGTGCCAGTCGGGAGGGGGGGCTGCTGAATGAGCAGTTCTTC
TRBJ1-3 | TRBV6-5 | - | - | CASSHAQNTIYF | TGTGCCAGCAGCCATGCACAAAACACCATATATTTT
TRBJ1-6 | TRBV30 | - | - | CAWSVSTQNSPLHF | TGTGCCTGGAGTGTAAGCACTCAGAATTCACCCCTCCACTTT
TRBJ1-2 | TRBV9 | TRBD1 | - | CASSDLGQGNGYTF | TGTGCCAGCAGCGACCTGGGACAGGGAAACGGCTACACCTTC
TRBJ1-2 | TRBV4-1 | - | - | CASSQEWGPHNYGYTF | TGCGCCAGCAGCCAAGAATGGGGGCCTCACAACTATGGCTACACCTTC
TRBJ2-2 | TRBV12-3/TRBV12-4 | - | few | CASTKTVTGELFF | TGTGCCAGCACCAAGACTGTCACCGGGGAGCTGTTTTTT
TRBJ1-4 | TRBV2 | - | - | CASGDPEKLFF | TGTGCCAGTGGGGACCCTGAAAAACTGTTTTTT
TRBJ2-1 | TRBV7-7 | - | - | CASSLVAANEQFF | TGTGCCAGCAGCTTAGTAGCCGCAAATGAGCAGTTCTTC
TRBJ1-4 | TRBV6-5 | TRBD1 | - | CASGDSTNEKLFF | TGTGCCAGCGGGGACAGTACTAATGAAAAACTGTTTTTT
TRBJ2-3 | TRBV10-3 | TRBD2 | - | CATERGGNTDTQYF | TGTGCCACGGAGCGGGGCGGTAACACAGATACGCAGTATTTT
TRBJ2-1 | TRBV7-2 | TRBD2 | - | CASSLGSGGAMKQFF | TGTGCCAGCAGCTTAGGGAGCGGGGGGGCCATGAAGCAGTTCTTC